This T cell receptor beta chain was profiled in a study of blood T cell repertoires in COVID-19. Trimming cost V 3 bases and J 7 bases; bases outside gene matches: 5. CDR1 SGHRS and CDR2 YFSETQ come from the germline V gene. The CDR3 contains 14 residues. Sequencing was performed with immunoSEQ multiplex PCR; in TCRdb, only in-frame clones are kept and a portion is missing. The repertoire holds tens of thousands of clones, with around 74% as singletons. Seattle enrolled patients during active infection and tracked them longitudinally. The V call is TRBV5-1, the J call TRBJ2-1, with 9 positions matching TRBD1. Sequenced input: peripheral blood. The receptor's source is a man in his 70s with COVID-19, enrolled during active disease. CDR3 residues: CASSSGTGMNEQFF. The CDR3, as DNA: TGCGCCAGCAGCTCCGGGACAGGGATGAATGAGCAGTTCTTC.